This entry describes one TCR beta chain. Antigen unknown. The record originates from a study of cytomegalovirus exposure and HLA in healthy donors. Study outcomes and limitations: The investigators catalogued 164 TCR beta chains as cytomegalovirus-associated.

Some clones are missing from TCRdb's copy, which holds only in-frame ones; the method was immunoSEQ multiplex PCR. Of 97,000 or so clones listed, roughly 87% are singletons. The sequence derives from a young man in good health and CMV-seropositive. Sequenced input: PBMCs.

DNA for the CDR3: TGTGCCAGCAGTGAATTCGGAGATACGCAGTATTTT. Residues: CASSEFGDTQYF. The chain joins TRBV25-1 to TRBJ2-3; D unclear. Germline V gene sequence: CDR1 MGHDK, CDR2 SYGVNS. The CDR3 totals 12 residues. The germline V and J ends were trimmed by 1 base and 5 bases, with 4 bases remaining between them.